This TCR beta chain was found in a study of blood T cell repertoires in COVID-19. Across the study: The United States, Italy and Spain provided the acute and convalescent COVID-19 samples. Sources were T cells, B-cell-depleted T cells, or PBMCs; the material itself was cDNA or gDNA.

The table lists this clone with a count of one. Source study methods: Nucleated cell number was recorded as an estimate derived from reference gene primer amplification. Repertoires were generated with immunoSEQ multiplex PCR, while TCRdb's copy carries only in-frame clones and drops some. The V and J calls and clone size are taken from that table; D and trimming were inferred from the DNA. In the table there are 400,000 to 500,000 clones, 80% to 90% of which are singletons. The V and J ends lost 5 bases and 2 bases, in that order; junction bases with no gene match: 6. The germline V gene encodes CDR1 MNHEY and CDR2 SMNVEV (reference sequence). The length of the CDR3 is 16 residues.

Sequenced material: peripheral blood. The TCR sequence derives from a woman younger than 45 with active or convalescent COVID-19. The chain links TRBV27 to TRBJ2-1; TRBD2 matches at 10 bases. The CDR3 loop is CASSPPLAGTYNEQFF. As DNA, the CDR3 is TGTGCCAGCAGTCCCCCACTAGCGGGGACCTACAATGAGCAGTTCTTC.